This is a list of T cell receptor beta chains from one sample in a study of blood T cell repertoires in COVID-19. This table comes from immunoSEQ multiplex PCR, and its TCRdb copy is limited to in-frame clones, with some not included. The data contain approximately 450,000 clones, roughly 89% of them singletons. Sequencing input: peripheral blood. The receptors here all came from a woman younger than 45 with acute or convalescent COVID-19. Both conserved end residues are part of each CDR3. A D gene is named only where the DNA matches it firmly.

d_call,j_call,v_call,cdr3_aa,cdr3_nt
NA,TRBJ1-2,TRBV3-1/TRBV3-2,CASSQDLRGNYGYTF,TGTGCCAGCAGCCAAGACCTTCGCGGGAACTATGGCTACACCTTC
TRBD1,TRBJ1-2,TRBV29-1,CSVEVTGGLYGYTF,TGCAGCGTTGAAGTTACAGGGGGGCTATATGGCTACACCTTC
TRBD1,TRBJ2-1,TRBV18,CASSTPRQGYEQFF,TGTGCCAGCTCAACACCCAGACAGGGGTATGAGCAGTTCTTC
TRBD2,TRBJ2-3,TRBV2,CASSRRTSGGDTQYF,TGTGCCAGCAGTAGACGCACTAGCGGGGGAGATACGCAGTATTTT
NA,TRBJ1-1,TRBV10-3,CAISREADEAFF,TGTGCCATCAGTAGAGAGGCCGATGAAGCTTTCTTT
NA,TRBJ1-2,TRBV7-9,CASNKGETGVGYTF,TGTGCCAGCAACAAAGGGGAGACAGGAGTTGGCTACACCTTC
TRBD1,TRBJ1-2,TRBV7-9,CASSLGQGYGYTF,TGTGCCAGCAGCCTCGGACAGGGTTATGGCTACACCTTC
TRBD1,TRBJ2-1,TRBV5-4,CASSLVMGQGAREQFF,TGTGCCAGCAGCTTGGTGATGGGACAGGGGGCTAGAGAGCAGTTCTTC
NA,TRBJ1-5,TRBV28,CASSFLRGQPQHF,TGTGCCAGCAGTTTTTTGCGGGGACAGCCCCAGCATTTT
NA,TRBJ2-5,TRBV7-9,CASSLRGSQETQYF,TGTGCCAGCAGCTTGAGAGGCAGCCAAGAGACCCAGTACTTC
TRBD1,TRBJ1-1,TRBV30,CAWSRTGSKITEAFF,TGTGCCTGGAGTAGGACAGGGTCGAAGATCACTGAAGCTTTCTTT